One TCR beta chain is described in this entry. These data belong to a study of shared clonotypes between healthy human individuals. Clones were sequenced by immunoSEQ multiplex PCR, and TCRdb holds only the in-frame ones, with some missing. The sample records 2 million to 2.5 million clones, approximately 93% being singletons. This TCR was recovered from a young man in good health. Some clones in this sample may be carry-over from other donors' samples. The source material was naive CD4+ T cells from PBMCs. Subset denoted: CD45RA+ positively selected.

The CDR3 reads CASSASADRDGYTF. The CDR3 DNA reads TGTGCCAGCAGCGCCTCCGCTGACAGGGATGGCTACACCTTC. J is TRBJ1-2 and V is TRBV5-4; TRBD1 matches at 7 bases. Germline lookup yields CDR1 SGHNT and CDR2 YYREEE (reference sequence). The CDR3 is 14 amino acids. J gave up 6 bases and V 4 bases, and 9 bases lay outside the gene matches.